Each of the 10 T cell receptor beta chains below was sequenced from the same sample in a study of identifying expanded T cells in peripheral blood. Libraries were prepared by immunoSEQ multiplex PCR; TCRdb keeps only in-frame clonotypes and omits some of them. The sample includes around 100,000 clones, over 75% seen only once; the top ten take approximately 6%. Material for sequencing was blood. Receptors were obtained from a person aged 18-69 years in good health.

This clone was observed a few times. The chain couples TRBV7-2 to TRBJ1-2; D might be TRBD1 (5 bases). Trimming took off 5 bases at V and 6 bases at J, with 13 bases between the two ends. The germline gives CDR1 SGHTA, CDR2 FQGNSA. The CDR3 loop spans 13 amino acids. CDR3 loop: CASSLVGVNGYTF. The CDR3 DNA reads TGTGCCAGCAGCCTAGTAGGGGTAAATGGCTACACCTTC.

The rearrangement links TRBV6-1 to TRBJ1-2, with unresolved D. This CDR3 is 15 amino acids long. CDR1 is MNHNS, CDR2 SASEGT, per germline. Deletions cut 0 bases from V and 7 bases from J, with 15 bases between. The CDR3 loop reads CASSEAQRPSSGYTF. The CDR3 bases are TGTGCCAGCAGTGAAGCGCAGAGACCGTCCAGTGGCTACACCTTC.

The J gene is TRBJ2-1, the V gene TRBV4-2, with TRBD2 matching over 7 bases. The CDR3 covers 16 residues. With 0 bases clipped from V and 3 bases from J, the junction kept 5 bases outside the gene matches. Germline V CDR1 and CDR2: LGHNA, YNFKEQ. The CDR3 sequence: CASSQDKLAYYNEQFF. The CDR3 DNA follows: TGTGCCAGCAGCCAAGATAAACTAGCGTACTACAATGAGCAGTTCTTC.

The chain couples TRBV5-1 to TRBJ2-3; either TRBD1 or TRBD2 may fit D (5 bases each). Trimming removed 1 base at V and 7 bases at J, with 16 bases between. The CDR3 spans 15 residues. Germline V gene data show CDR1 as SGHRS and CDR2 as YFSETQ. The CDR3 DNA reads as TGCGCCAGCAGCTTGACGGCCGGGGACCGACATACGCAGTATTTT. Amino acids: CASSLTAGDRHTQYF.

The chain employs TRBV10-3 and TRBJ2-4, with D possibly matching TRBD1 (6 bases). CDR3 length equals 17 residues. V dropped 11 bases and J dropped 0 bases, with 23 bases sitting between them. Germline V gives CDR1 ENHRY, CDR2 SYGVKD. CDR3: CAAGKSPGHLAKNIQYF. CDR3 nucleotide sequence: TGTGCCGCAGGCAAATCTCCGGGACACTTAGCCAAAAACATTCAGTACTTC.

V and J are TRBV6-5 and TRBJ1-2; 10 bases line up with TRBD1. Germline V gene data show CDR1 as MNHEY and CDR2 as SVGAGI. The CDR3 is 15 residues long. V shed 6 bases, J shed 5 bases, and the junction held 9 bases outside the gene matches. CDR3 coding DNA: TGTGCCAGCAGGGAGGGGGGGACAGGGGTGTATGGCTACACCTTC. This encodes CASREGGTGVYGYTF.

The rearrangement links TRBV30 to TRBJ1-2, with a weak D call TRBD1 (5 bases). Trimming took 3 bases from V and 7 from J, leaving 18 bases between them. The germline V gene encodes CDR1 GTSNPN and CDR2 SVGIG (reference sequence). CDR3 length: 14 residues. Written as DNA, the CDR3 is TGTGCCTGGAGCGGGGCCCAGACGCGTTCTGGCTACACCTTC. This gives the protein CAWSGAQTRSGYTF. The full variable domain, completed using reference TRBV30 and TRBJ1-2, is SQTIHQWPATLVQPVGSPLSLECTVEGTSNPNLYWYRQAAGRGLQLLFYSVGIGQISSEVPQNLSASRPQDRQFILSSKKLLLSDSGFYLCAWSGAQTRSGYTFGSGTRLTVV.

The chain links TRBV9 to TRBJ2-7, with 8 bases lining up with TRBD2. Unmatched junction bases numbered 7, after V lost 4 bases and J lost 1 base. The length of the CDR3 is 15 residues. Germline lookup yields CDR1 SGDLS and CDR2 YYNGEE. The CDR3 bases are TGTGCCAGCAGCCCCGGGGGGGACACATCCTACGAGCAGTACTTC. Translation: CASSPGGDTSYEQYF.

This CDR3 is CASSPSGGSYEQYF. CDR3 DNA sequence: TGTGCCAGCAGCCCCTCGGGGGGCTCCTACGAGCAGTACTTC. The J gene is TRBJ2-7, the V gene TRBV9; 7 bases map to TRBD2. Germline V lookup: CDR1 SGDLS, CDR2 YYNGEE. The junction had 4 bases not matched to a gene; V was cut back by 4 bases and J by 0 bases. This CDR3 is built from 14 residues.

The chain employs TRBV10-2 and TRBJ1-1; TRBD1 might be the D (5 bases). The germline V and J ends were trimmed by 10 bases and 5 bases, with 17 bases remaining between them. The V gene's germline CDR1 is WSHSY and CDR2 SAAADI. The CDR3 loop spans 13 amino acids. The CDR3 DNA is TGCGCCACTAGAAAGGAGGGGTTTACTGAAGCTTTCTTT. The encoded protein is CATRKEGFTEAFF.